This is a list of T cell receptor beta chains from one sample in a study of shared clonotypes between healthy human individuals. This table comes from immunoSEQ multiplex PCR, and its TCRdb copy is limited to in-frame clones, with some not included. This sample carries about 2 million clones, about 95% of them seen once, and the ten largest clones take roughly 1%. What was sequenced was naive CD8+ T cells sorted from blood. The source is a man younger than 30 in good health. Both conserved end residues are part of each CDR3. Each record gives: J gene, clone size, D gene, V gene, CDR3 protein, CDR3 DNA. D genes are given only for firm matches. Size tells how often a clone was seen (once, few, many) or the class of an expanded clone, and some rows leave it out.

J: TRBJ1-5; size: -; D: -; V: TRBV4-1; CDR3: CASSQALVRSNQPQHF; DNA: TGCGCCAGCAGCCAAGCCCTGGTCCGTAGCAATCAGCCCCAGCATTTT
J: TRBJ1-1; size: -; D: TRBD1; V: TRBV5-5; CDR3: CASSLGRTGGTEAFF; DNA: TGTGCCAGCAGCTTGGGCCGGACAGGGGGCACTGAAGCTTTCTTT
J: TRBJ2-1; size: -; D: TRBD2; V: TRBV4-3; CDR3: CASSPLAGDYNEQFF; DNA: TGCGCCAGCAGCCCACTAGCGGGAGACTACAATGAGCAGTTCTTC
J: TRBJ2-7; size: -; D: -; V: TRBV6-1; CDR3: CASTPNGGLYEQYF; DNA: TGTGCCAGCACTCCAAACGGGGGGCTCTACGAGCAGTACTTC
J: TRBJ2-7; size: -; D: TRBD1; V: TRBV2; CDR3: CASSGYGQVPALEQYF; DNA: TGTGCCAGCAGTGGGTACGGACAGGTTCCTGCCTTAGAGCAGTACTTC
J: TRBJ2-1; size: -; D: TRBD2; V: TRBV9; CDR3: CASSVGLAGWEQFF; DNA: TGTGCCAGCAGCGTGGGACTAGCGGGATGGGAGCAGTTCTTC
J: TRBJ2-7; size: -; D: -; V: TRBV5-6; CDR3: CASSPGQQGYEQYF; DNA: TGTGCCAGCAGCCCCGGACAGCAAGGGTACGAGCAGTACTTC
J: TRBJ2-2; size: -; D: -; V: TRBV5-4; CDR3: CASSFNEGGNTGELFF; DNA: TGTGCCAGCAGCTTCAATGAGGGGGGAAACACCGGGGAGCTGTTTTTT
J: TRBJ2-7; size: -; D: -; V: TRBV4-3; CDR3: CASSLGLSYEQYF; DNA: TGCGCCAGCAGCCTGGGCCTCTCCTACGAGCAGTACTTC
J: TRBJ1-4; size: -; D: TRBD1; V: TRBV5-4; CDR3: CASSGTGSEKLFF; DNA: TGTGCCAGCTCCGGGACAGGGAGTGAAAAACTGTTTTTT
J: TRBJ2-1; size: -; D: -; V: TRBV19; CDR3: CASSIADNEQFF; DNA: TGTGCCAGTAGTATAGCTGACAATGAGCAGTTCTTC
J: TRBJ2-6; size: -; D: -; V: TRBV7-9; CDR3: CASIQRDFSGANVLTF; DNA: TGTGCCAGCATCCAGAGGGACTTCTCTGGGGCCAACGTCCTGACTTTC
J: TRBJ2-5; size: -; D: TRBD1; V: TRBV7-2; CDR3: CASSTLDRVEETQYF; DNA: TGTGCCAGCAGCACTCTAGACAGGGTCGAAGAGACCCAGTACTTC
J: TRBJ2-7; size: -; D: -; V: TRBV5-6; CDR3: CASSPGQSYEQYF; DNA: TGTGCCAGCAGCCCTGGACAAAGCTACGAGCAGTACTTC
J: TRBJ2-5; size: -; D: -; V: TRBV4-1; CDR3: CASSQRRDGETQYF; DNA: TGCGCCAGCAGCCAGCGCCGGGACGGAGAGACCCAGTACTTC
J: TRBJ1-4; size: -; D: TRBD1; V: TRBV7-2; CDR3: CASSLVGQGASEKLFF; DNA: TGTGCCAGCAGCTTAGTTGGACAGGGGGCGAGTGAAAAACTGTTTTTT
J: TRBJ2-1; size: -; D: -; V: TRBV2; CDR3: CASSLDLSDNEQFF; DNA: TGTGCCAGCAGCCTGGACCTGTCCGACAATGAGCAGTTCTTC
J: TRBJ1-1; size: -; D: -; V: TRBV4-1; CDR3: CASSQPWGKDTEAFF; DNA: TGCGCCAGCAGCCAGCCCTGGGGGAAGGACACTGAAGCTTTCTTT
J: TRBJ2-3; size: -; D: -; V: TRBV13; CDR3: CASSPGLTGDTQYF; DNA: TGTGCCAGCAGTCCCGGACTCACGGGAGATACGCAGTATTTT
J: TRBJ2-7; size: -; D: -; V: TRBV5-1; CDR3: CASSFGTNYEQYF; DNA: TGCGCCAGCAGCTTTGGGACAAACTACGAGCAGTACTTC
J: TRBJ1-1; size: -; D: -; V: TRBV21-1; CDR3: CASSKAGGGRPEAFF; DNA: TGTGCCAGCAGCAAAGCGGGGGGAGGGAGGCCTGAAGCTTTCTTT
J: TRBJ1-2; size: -; D: -; V: TRBV6-1; CDR3: CASSPTGREYGYTF; DNA: TGTGCCAGCAGTCCAACGGGCAGGGAGTATGGCTACACCTTC
J: TRBJ2-2; size: -; D: TRBD2; V: TRBV6-5; CDR3: CASSYVGGSLIGELFF; DNA: TGTGCCAGCAGTTACGTTGGCGGGAGTTTGATCGGGGAGCTGTTTTTT
J: TRBJ2-2; size: once; D: -; V: TRBV5-4; CDR3: CASSLGDDGAGELFF; DNA: TGTGCCAGCAGCTTGGGGGATGACGGCGCCGGGGAGCTGTTTTTT
J: TRBJ1-2; size: -; D: TRBD1; V: TRBV28; CDR3: CASSLNRGSYGYTF; DNA: TGTGCCAGCAGTTTAAACAGGGGAAGCTATGGCTACACCTTC
J: TRBJ1-2; size: -; D: TRBD1; V: TRBV7-9; CDR3: CASSLPATGYDYGYTF; DNA: TGTGCCAGCAGCTTACCCGCGACAGGGTATGATTATGGCTACACCTTC
J: TRBJ2-7; size: -; D: TRBD1; V: TRBV27; CDR3: CASSVTGASSYEQYF; DNA: TGTGCCAGCAGTGTCACAGGGGCTAGCTCCTACGAGCAGTACTTC
J: TRBJ1-1; size: -; D: TRBD1; V: TRBV13; CDR3: CASSQDRRNTEAFF; DNA: TGTGCCAGCAGCCAGGACAGGAGGAACACTGAAGCTTTCTTT
J: TRBJ2-2; size: -; D: -; V: TRBV5-4; CDR3: CASSGETGELFF; DNA: TGTGCCAGCAGCGGGGAGACCGGGGAGCTGTTTTTT
J: TRBJ2-3; size: -; D: TRBD2; V: TRBV7-8; CDR3: CASSPLAGGPTDTQYF; DNA: TGTGCCAGCAGCCCCCTAGCGGGAGGGCCCACAGATACGCAGTATTTT
J: TRBJ2-7; size: -; D: -; V: TRBV6-1; CDR3: CASSDYVINEGYF; DNA: TGTGCCAGCAGTGATTATGTCATAAATGAGGGGTACTTC
J: TRBJ2-3; size: -; D: -; V: TRBV9; CDR3: CASSPPRGAMDTQYF; DNA: TGTGCCAGCAGCCCGCCCAGGGGGGCAATGGATACGCAGTATTTT
J: TRBJ1-1; size: -; D: -; V: TRBV28; CDR3: CASSPPFGPLANTEAFF; DNA: TGTGCCAGCAGTCCACCTTTCGGTCCCCTCGCGAACACTGAAGCTTTCTTT
J: TRBJ1-2; size: -; D: -; V: TRBV7-9; CDR3: CASSSPMGYGYTF; DNA: TGTGCCAGCAGCTCGCCTATGGGCTATGGCTACACCTTC
J: TRBJ1-4; size: -; D: TRBD1; V: TRBV13; CDR3: CASSSTGDDEKLFF; DNA: TGTGCCAGCAGCTCGACAGGGGACGATGAAAAACTGTTTTTT
J: TRBJ2-2; size: -; D: TRBD2; V: TRBV4-1; CDR3: CASSQDLAGVPLGTGELFF; DNA: TGCGCCAGCAGCCAAGATCTAGCGGGGGTGCCGCTTGGCACCGGGGAGCTGTTTTTT
J: TRBJ2-7; size: -; D: TRBD2; V: TRBV5-1; CDR3: CASWEGNDEQYF; DNA: TGCGCCAGCTGGGAGGGTAATGACGAGCAGTACTTC
J: TRBJ1-6; size: -; D: -; V: TRBV7-9; CDR3: CASSLGRSPLHF; DNA: TGTGCCAGCAGCTTAGGAAGGTCACCCCTCCACTTT
J: TRBJ2-7; size: -; D: TRBD2; V: TRBV7-9; CDR3: CASSSRLAGGSHEQYF; DNA: TGTGCCAGCAGCTCTCGACTAGCGGGAGGGTCCCACGAGCAGTACTTC
J: TRBJ2-5; size: -; D: -; V: TRBV11-2; CDR3: CASSSTRETQYF; DNA: TGTGCCAGCAGCTCCACTAGGGAGACCCAGTACTTC
J: TRBJ2-7; size: -; D: -; V: TRBV10-2; CDR3: CASSEASLTSYEQYF; DNA: TGCGCCAGCAGTGAGGCAAGCTTAACTAGTTACGAGCAGTACTTC
J: TRBJ2-3; size: once; D: -; V: TRBV27; CDR3: CASSLFPPLAGTDTQYF; DNA: TGTGCCAGCAGTTTATTTCCCCCGCTAGCCGGGACAGATACGCAGTATTTT
J: TRBJ2-3; size: -; D: -; V: TRBV6-1; CDR3: CASSEEAPVVGTDTQYF; DNA: TGTGCCAGCAGTGAAGAAGCCCCGGTCGTGGGTACAGATACGCAGTATTTT
J: TRBJ2-5; size: -; D: TRBD1; V: TRBV9; CDR3: CASSPDRVETQYF; DNA: TGTGCCAGCAGCCCGGACAGGGTCGAGACCCAGTACTTC
J: TRBJ1-1; size: -; D: -; V: TRBV27; CDR3: CASSWTVENTEAFF; DNA: TGTGCCAGCAGTTGGACCGTGGAGAACACTGAAGCTTTCTTT
J: TRBJ2-1; size: -; D: TRBD2; V: TRBV5-1; CDR3: CASSFGTSGRALPNEQFF; DNA: TGCGCCAGCAGCTTTGGGACTAGCGGGAGGGCCCTCCCCAATGAGCAGTTCTTC
J: TRBJ2-7; size: -; D: -; V: TRBV27; CDR3: CASSGGAEQYF; DNA: TGTGCCAGCAGTGGTGGGGCCGAGCAGTACTTC
J: TRBJ2-7; size: -; D: -; V: TRBV4-2; CDR3: CASSQELATYEQYF; DNA: TGTGCCAGCAGCCAAGAGTTAGCTACCTACGAGCAGTACTTC